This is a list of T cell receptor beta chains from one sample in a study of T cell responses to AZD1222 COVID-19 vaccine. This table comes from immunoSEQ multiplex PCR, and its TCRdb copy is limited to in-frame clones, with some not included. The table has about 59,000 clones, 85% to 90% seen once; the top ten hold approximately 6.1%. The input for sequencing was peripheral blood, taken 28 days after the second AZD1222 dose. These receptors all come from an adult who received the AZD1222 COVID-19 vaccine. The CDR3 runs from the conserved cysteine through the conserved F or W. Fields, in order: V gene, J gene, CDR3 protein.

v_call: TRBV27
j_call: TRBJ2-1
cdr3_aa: CASRPPGGVGNEQFF

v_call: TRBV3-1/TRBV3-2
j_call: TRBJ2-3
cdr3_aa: CASSQGAITQYF

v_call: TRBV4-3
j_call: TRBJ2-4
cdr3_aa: CASSQRLAGGIKNIQYF

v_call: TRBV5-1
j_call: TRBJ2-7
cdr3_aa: CASSPDRGPYEQYF

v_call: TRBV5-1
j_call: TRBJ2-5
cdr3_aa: CASSWVPGAGGQETQYF

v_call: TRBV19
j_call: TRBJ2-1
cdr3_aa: CASSKLAGVRWNEQFF

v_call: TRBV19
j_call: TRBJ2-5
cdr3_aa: CASSMNSRETQYF

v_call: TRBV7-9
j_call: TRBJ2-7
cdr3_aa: CASSLGTAPYEQYF

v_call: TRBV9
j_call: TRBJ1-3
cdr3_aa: CASSVTTGGGNTIYF

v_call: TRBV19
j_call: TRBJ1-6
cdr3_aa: CASSSGDRDHPLHF

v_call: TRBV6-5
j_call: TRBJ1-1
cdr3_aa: CASSRFRESKQGAFF

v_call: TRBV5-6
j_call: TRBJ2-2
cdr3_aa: CASSLVGAPNTGELFF

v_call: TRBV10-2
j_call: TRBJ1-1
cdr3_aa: CASSGTVWEAFF

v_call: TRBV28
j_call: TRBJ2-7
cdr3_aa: CASPHWDRGGDEQYF

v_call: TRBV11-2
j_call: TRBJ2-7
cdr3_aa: CASKRQGGSEQYF

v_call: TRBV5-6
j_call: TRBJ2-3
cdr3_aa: CASTDEAGESSTDTQYF

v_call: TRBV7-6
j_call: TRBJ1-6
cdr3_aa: CASSLGEGRNSPLHF

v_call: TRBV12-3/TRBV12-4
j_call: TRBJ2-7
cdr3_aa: CASSRQGYEQYF

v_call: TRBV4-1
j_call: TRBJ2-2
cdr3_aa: CASSQEKGSRGTGELFF

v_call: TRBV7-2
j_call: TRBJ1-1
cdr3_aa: CASSRGQANTEAFF

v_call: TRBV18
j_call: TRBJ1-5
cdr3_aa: CASSKQGTNQPQHF

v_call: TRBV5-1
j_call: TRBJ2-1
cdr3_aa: CASSWDPQGTNEQFF

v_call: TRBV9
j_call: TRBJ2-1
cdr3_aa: CASSVGGLAGVSYNEQFF

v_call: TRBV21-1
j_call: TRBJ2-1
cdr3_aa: CASSEICVPGQIYNEQFF

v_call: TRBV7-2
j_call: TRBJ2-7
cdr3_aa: CASSFRRQTYEQYF

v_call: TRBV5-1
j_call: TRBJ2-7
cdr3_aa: CASSFDYEQYF

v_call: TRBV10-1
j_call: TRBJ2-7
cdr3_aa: CASSDPDRERPQYF

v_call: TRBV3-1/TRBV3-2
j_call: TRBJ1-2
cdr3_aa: CASSQDRIGQSYTF